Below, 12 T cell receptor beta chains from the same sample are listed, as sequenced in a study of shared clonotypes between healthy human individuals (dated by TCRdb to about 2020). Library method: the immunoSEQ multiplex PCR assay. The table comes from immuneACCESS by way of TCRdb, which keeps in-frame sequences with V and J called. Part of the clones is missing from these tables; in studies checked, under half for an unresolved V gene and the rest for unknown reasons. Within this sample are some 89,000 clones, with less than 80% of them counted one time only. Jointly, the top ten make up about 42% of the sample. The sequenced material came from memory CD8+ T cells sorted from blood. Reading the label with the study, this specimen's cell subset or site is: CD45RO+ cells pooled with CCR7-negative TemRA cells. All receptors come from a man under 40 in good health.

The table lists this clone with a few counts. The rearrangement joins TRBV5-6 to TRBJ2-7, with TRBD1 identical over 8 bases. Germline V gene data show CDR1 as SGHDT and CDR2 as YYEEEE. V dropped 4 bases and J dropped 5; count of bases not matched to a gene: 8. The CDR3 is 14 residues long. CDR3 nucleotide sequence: TGTGCCAGCAGCAAGGACAGGGTGGGTCACGAGCAGTACTTC. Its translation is CASSKDRVGHEQYF.

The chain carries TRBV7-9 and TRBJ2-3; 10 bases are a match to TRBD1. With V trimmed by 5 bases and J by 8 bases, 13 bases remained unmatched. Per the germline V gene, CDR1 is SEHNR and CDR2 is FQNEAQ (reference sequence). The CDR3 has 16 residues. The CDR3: CASSGEGTGVVGTQYF. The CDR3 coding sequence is TGTGCCAGCAGCGGAGAGGGGACAGGGGTAGTTGGTACGCAGTATTTT.

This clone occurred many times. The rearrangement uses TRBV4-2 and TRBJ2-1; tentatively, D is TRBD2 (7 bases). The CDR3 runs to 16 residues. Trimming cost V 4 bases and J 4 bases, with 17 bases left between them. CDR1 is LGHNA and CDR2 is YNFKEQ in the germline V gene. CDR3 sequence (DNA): TGTGCCAGCAGCCCCAGTCGGGGGGACAAATACAATGAGCAGTTCTTC. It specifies CASSPSRGDKYNEQFF.

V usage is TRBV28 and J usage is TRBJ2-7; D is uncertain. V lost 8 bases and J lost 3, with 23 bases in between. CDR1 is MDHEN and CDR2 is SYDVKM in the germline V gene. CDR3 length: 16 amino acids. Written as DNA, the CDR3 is TGTGCCAGCGCCTCGTTCGCTCTTTTGGGGAACTACGAGCAGTACTTC. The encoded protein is CASASFALLGNYEQYF.

CDR3 coding DNA: TGTGCCAGCAGCTTCGTCTACAATGAGCAGTTCTTC. It specifies CASSFVYNEQFF. This chain uses TRBV7-9 with TRBJ2-1, with D unresolved. Germline V CDR1 and CDR2: SEHNR, FQNEAQ (reference sequence). The V gene lost 3 bases and the J gene lost 3 bases, with 3 bases spanning the gap. This CDR3 spans 12 amino acids.

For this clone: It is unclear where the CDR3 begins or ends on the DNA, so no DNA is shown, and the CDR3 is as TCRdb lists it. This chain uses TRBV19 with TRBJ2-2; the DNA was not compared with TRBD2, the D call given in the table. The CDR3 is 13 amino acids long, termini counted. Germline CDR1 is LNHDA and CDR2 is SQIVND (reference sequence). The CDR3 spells CASSSGEAGELFF.

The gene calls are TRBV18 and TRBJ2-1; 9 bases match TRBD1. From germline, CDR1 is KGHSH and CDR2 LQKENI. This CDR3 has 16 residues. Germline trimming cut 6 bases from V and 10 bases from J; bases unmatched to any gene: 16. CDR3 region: CASSRSGTGKGSEQFF. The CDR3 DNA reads TGTGCCAGCTCCCGCTCCGGGACAGGGAAAGGCTCGGAGCAGTTCTTC.

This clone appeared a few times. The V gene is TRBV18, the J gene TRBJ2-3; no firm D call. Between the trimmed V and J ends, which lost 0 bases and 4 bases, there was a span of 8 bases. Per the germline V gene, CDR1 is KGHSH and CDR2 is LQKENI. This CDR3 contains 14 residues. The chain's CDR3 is CASSPPTSADTQYF. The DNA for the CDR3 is TGTGCCAGCTCACCACCGACGAGCGCAGATACGCAGTATTTT.

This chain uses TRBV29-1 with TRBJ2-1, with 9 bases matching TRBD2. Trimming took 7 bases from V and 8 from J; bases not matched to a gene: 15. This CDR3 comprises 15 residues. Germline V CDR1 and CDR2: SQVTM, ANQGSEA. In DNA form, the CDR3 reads TGCAGCGCTCCACGTCCGGGACTAGCCTTTGATGAGCAGTTCTTC. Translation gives CSAPRPGLAFDEQFF.

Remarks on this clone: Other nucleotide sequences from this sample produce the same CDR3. The chain's CDR3 is CASSVGTGVYEQYF. The CDR3 nucleotides read TGTGCCAGCAGTGTCGGGACAGGGGTCTACGAGCAGTACTTC. This sequence joins TRBV9 and TRBJ2-7; 10 nucleotides line up with TRBD1. V shed 5 bases and J 3 bases; nucleotides not matched to a gene: 5. The CDR3 totals 14 residues. Germline V lookup: CDR1 SGDLS, CDR2 YYNGEE.

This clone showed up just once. CDR3 nucleotide sequence: TGTGCCAGCAGTAACCCAGATACGCAGTATTTT. Amino acids: CASSNPDTQYF. The chain has TRBV6-6 and TRBJ2-3; D not resolved. The CDR3 length is 11 residues. The germline V gene has CDR1 MNHNY and CDR2 SVGAGI (reference sequence). V was cut by 5 bases and J by 4 bases, with 4 bases left in between.

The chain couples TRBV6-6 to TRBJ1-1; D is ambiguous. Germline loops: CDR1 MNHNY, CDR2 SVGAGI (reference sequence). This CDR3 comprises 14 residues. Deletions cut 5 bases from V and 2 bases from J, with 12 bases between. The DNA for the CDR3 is TGTGCCAGCAGTCAAACATTCATAAACACTGAAGCTTTCTTT. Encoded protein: CASSQTFINTEAFF.